Reported below is one TCR beta chain. This entry is derived from a study of T cell repertoires in ileal Crohn's disease. Overall study context: Patients had a median approximately 7.2-year disease duration, and less than 45% were active smokers.

Per germline, CDR1 LNHDA and CDR2 SQIVND (reference sequence). V shed 3 bases and J shed 1 base, with 21 bases lying between them. This CDR3 comprises 18 residues. Data came from immunoSEQ multiplex PCR; TCRdb stores just in-frame clones and leaves some out. This table holds some 30,000 clones, about three quarters found once. The chain carries TRBV19 and TRBJ1-2, with unresolved D. Specimen: ileal tissue. The source is an adult with Crohn's disease. DNA for the CDR3: TGTGCCAGTAGTATCATTGGACGGACTTCGATTTATAACTATGGCTACACCTTC. This codes for CASSIIGRTSIYNYGYTF.